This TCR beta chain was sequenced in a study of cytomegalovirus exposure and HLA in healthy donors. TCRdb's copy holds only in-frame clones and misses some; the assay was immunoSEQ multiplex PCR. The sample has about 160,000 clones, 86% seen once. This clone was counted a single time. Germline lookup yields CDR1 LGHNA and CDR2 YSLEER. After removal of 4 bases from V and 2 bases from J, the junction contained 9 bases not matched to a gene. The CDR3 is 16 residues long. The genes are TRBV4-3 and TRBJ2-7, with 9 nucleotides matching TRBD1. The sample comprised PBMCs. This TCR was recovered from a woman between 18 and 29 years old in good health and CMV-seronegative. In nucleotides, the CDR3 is TGCGCCAGCAGCCGAATGACAGGGGGAGCCCCCTACGAGCAGTACTTC. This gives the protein CASSRMTGGAPYEQYF.